The 17 T cell receptor beta chains below come from one sample, sequenced in a study of T cell repertoires in cytomegalovirus infection. Antigens for these TCRs are unknown. One entry per CDR3 protein results from TCRdb running MiXCR on the reads. The sample lists about 570,000 distinct CDR3 sequences, 40% occurring once. The material sequenced was cultured PBMCs, taken from culture after CMV antigen stimulation. All receptors come from a human donor in good health (CMV status not recorded). Some clones in this sample may be carry-over from other donors' samples.

This clonotype came up a few times. The V and J genes are TRBV7-2 and TRBJ2-3; the D is unclear. Germline lookup yields CDR1 SGHTA and CDR2 FQGNSA. This CDR3 has 13 amino acids. The V gene lost 5 bases and the J gene lost 3 bases, with 9 bases spanning the gap. The CDR3 DNA reads as TGTGCCAGCAGCCGCGGAAGGACAGATACGCAGTATTTT. Amino acid sequence: CASSRGRTDTQYF.

V gene TRBV6-6 combines with J gene TRBJ2-6, with 8 bases aligning to TRBD1. The CDR3 loop spans 15 amino acids. CDR1 is MNHNY, CDR2 SVGAGI, per germline (reference sequence). V lost 5 bases to trimming and J lost 3 bases; unmatched junction nucleotides: 3. This chain's CDR3 is CASSTGGSGANVLTF. The DNA of the CDR3 is TGTGCCAGCAGTACAGGGGGGAGTGGGGCCAACGTCCTGACTTTC.

This chain links TRBV6-1 with TRBJ1-5; 7 nucleotides agree with TRBD1. J gave up 7 bases and V 6 bases, and 21 bases lay outside the gene matches. In germline, CDR1 is MNHNS, CDR2 SASEGT. This CDR3 contains 18 residues. The CDR3 nucleotides read TGTGCCAGCAGCCAAACACCGTATCGGGACAGTCCTTACCAGCCCCAGCATTTT. Amino acids: CASSQTPYRDSPYQPQHF.

The chain employs TRBV30 and TRBJ2-5; tentatively, D is TRBD1 or TRBD2 (6 bases each). The germline gives CDR1 GTSNPN, CDR2 SVGIG (reference sequence). The CDR3 consists of 13 residues. Trimming cost V 3 bases and J 5 bases, with 13 bases left between them. Written as DNA, the CDR3 is TGTGCCTGGAGCGACGGGGGCCCGGAGACCCAGTACTTC. It translates to CAWSDGGPETQYF.

The chain is built from TRBV5-5 and TRBJ2-5; no reliable D call. The CDR3 is 13 amino acids. V lost 1 base and J 5 bases, leaving 9 bases between the germline ends. Germline CDR1 SGHKS, CDR2 YYEKEE (reference sequence). For the CDR3, the DNA is TGTGCCAGCAGCTTGTTAAAACGGGAGACCCAGTACTTC. This gives the protein CASSLLKRETQYF.

The table lists this clonotype with a count of one. The chain employs TRBV27 and TRBJ1-3; D gene uncertain. The CDR3 runs to 16 residues. Germline V lookup: CDR1 MNHEY, CDR2 SMNVEV (reference sequence). V was cut by 3 bases and J by 3 bases, with 15 bases left in between. CDR3 residues: CASSFQSPGHGNTIYF. Written as DNA, the CDR3 is TGTGCCAGCAGTTTCCAAAGCCCAGGCCATGGAAACACCATATATTTT.

This clonotype was recorded only once. The chain carries TRBV12-3 or TRBV12-4 and TRBJ2-7; TRBD1 is a possible D gene (6 bases). The CDR3 is made up of 13 amino acids. V lost 6 bases and J 7 bases, leaving 16 bases between the germline ends. The CDR3 DNA is TGTGCCAGCAGCTATAACAGGGTGGAGGAGCAGTACTTC. This codes for CASSYNRVEEQYF.

This sequence joins TRBV27 and TRBJ1-6; D is possibly TRBD1 (5 bases). Germline CDR1 reads MNHEY; CDR2 reads SMNVEV (reference sequence). Trimming removed 3 bases from V and 10 bases from J, with 13 bases in between. The CDR3 has 14 amino acids. The CDR3 bases are TGTGCCAGCAGTTTGAGAACAGGACCCTCACCCCTCCACTTT. Translated, it gives CASSLRTGPSPLHF.

The chain carries TRBV29-1 and TRBJ2-7, with 12 bases fitting TRBD1. CDR3 length equals 14 residues. Trimming cost V 6 bases and J 7 bases; bases outside gene matches: 10. The germline V gene encodes CDR1 SQVTM and CDR2 ANQGSEA. The CDR3 loop reads CSVEWDRGLGEQYF. The DNA of the CDR3 is TGCAGCGTCGAGTGGGACAGGGGGCTCGGGGAGCAGTACTTC.

In this sample, this clonotype turned up a few times. The genes are TRBV4-2 and TRBJ2-1, with D uncertain. CDR1 and CDR2 from the germline V gene are LGHNA and YNFKEQ. The length of the CDR3 is 16 residues. V lost 4 bases to trimming and J lost 0 bases, with 13 bases between them. CDR3 sequence reads: CASSRRTDNSYNEQFF. The CDR3 nucleotides are TGTGCCAGCAGCCGCCGTACCGACAACTCCTACAATGAGCAGTTCTTC.

This clonotype was seen a single time. The gene calls are TRBV20-1 and TRBJ2-2; D is unresolved. The CDR3 covers 13 residues. V gave up 6 bases and J gave up 6 bases, with 14 bases separating them. In germline, CDR1 is DFQATT, CDR2 SNEGSKA (reference sequence). CDR3 region: CSASGSLAGELFF. DNA for the CDR3: TGCAGTGCGTCCGGGTCTCTGGCCGGGGAGCTGTTTTTT.

This clonotype was detected ten times or more. The rearrangement links TRBV7-2 to TRBJ2-7; D gene uncertain. This CDR3 contains 14 residues. With 5 bases removed from V and 3 bases from J, the gap between germline ends came to 14 bases. CDR1 is SGHTA and CDR2 is FQGNSA in the germline V gene. CDR3 sequence reads: CASSPPGQFYEQYF. In DNA form, the CDR3 reads TGTGCCAGCAGCCCCCCCGGCCAATTCTACGAGCAGTACTTC.

In its sample, this clonotype was seen many times. The chain recombines TRBV7-2 with TRBJ2-7; the match to TRBD2 covers 10 bases. CDR3 length: 14 residues. The germline gives CDR1 SGHTA, CDR2 FQGNSA. The J segment lost 2 bases and the V segment lost 2 bases, leaving 0 bases of the junction unmatched. The CDR3 loop is CASSLLAGAYEQYF. CDR3 DNA sequence: TGTGCCAGCAGCTTACTAGCGGGAGCCTACGAGCAGTACTTC. Filled out from reference TRBV7-2 and TRBJ2-7, the complete variable domain reads GAGVSQSPSNKVTEKGKDVELRCDPISGHTALYWYRQSLGQGLEFLIYFQGNSAPDKSGLPSDRFSAERTGGSVSTLTIQRTQQEDSAVYLCASSLLAGAYEQYFGPGTRLTVT.

Only one count was recorded for this clonotype. The V gene is TRBV12-3 or TRBV12-4, the J gene TRBJ1-4, with D maybe TRBD1 (5 bases). CDR3 length: 14 amino acids. Trimming cost V 7 bases and J 4 bases, with 13 bases left between them. CDR3 amino acids: CASTLWGVNEKLFF. DNA of the CDR3: TGTGCCAGCACCTTGTGGGGGGTTAATGAAAAACTGTTTTTT.

J is TRBJ1-2 and V is TRBV20-1; D is possibly TRBD1 (6 bases). Germline loops: CDR1 DFQATT, CDR2 SNEGSKA (reference sequence). The CDR3 covers 13 residues. The V gene lost 1 base and the J gene lost 2 bases, with 8 bases spanning the gap. The CDR3 protein is CSARGGGNYGYTF. The CDR3 coding sequence is TGCAGTGCTAGAGGGGGGGGCAACTATGGCTACACCTTC.

The V gene is TRBV4-3, the J gene TRBJ2-1, with D unclear. This CDR3 comprises 13 residues. The V and J ends lost 2 bases and 10 bases respectively, with 12 bases between them. The V gene's germline CDR1 is LGHNA and CDR2 YSLEER. As DNA, the CDR3 is TGCGCCAGCAGCCAAACGTCGGTTCGCGAGCAGTTCTTC. This gives the protein CASSQTSVREQFF.

The rearrangement uses TRBV12-3 or TRBV12-4 and TRBJ2-1, with 9 nucleotides matching TRBD2. The CDR3 is 15 amino acids. Unmatched junction bases numbered 6, after V lost 3 bases and J lost 6 bases. The CDR3 spells CASSFLLAGFNEQFF. The CDR3 coding sequence is TGTGCCAGCAGTTTCCTCCTAGCGGGGTTCAATGAGCAGTTCTTC.